This T cell receptor (beta chain) originates from a study of T cells after yellow fever vaccination. Study-wide points: Reappearing after the booster were most of the clones from primary vaccination (less than 97% CD4, approximately 88% CD8).

In making TCR cDNA, 5'RACE template switching added a universal primer site and UMIs to it. TCRdb called the 5' RACE reads again in MiXCR, with one record for every CDR3 protein. The table shows just under 600,000 distinct CDR3 sequences, with roughly 13% occurring only once. This clonotype has just a few counts. What it binds is unknown. A junction end diverges from the germline sequence, so it may reflect a read error. Germline V gene lookup returns CDR1 WNHNN and CDR2 SYGVQD (reference sequence). The CDR3 covers 12 residues. The genes are TRBV10-1 and TRBJ2-7; D remains unclear. The specimen comprised PBMCs, sampled on the day of the yellow fever booster vaccination. The receptor was isolated from a man aged 30 to 39 who received the YFV17D yellow fever vaccine. The CDR3 sequence: CASSEWNDGTHF. CDR3 nucleotides: TGCGCCAGCAGTGAGTGGAATGACGGCACTCACTTC.